The 25 T cell receptor beta chains below come from one sample, sequenced in a study of OX40 agonist ivuxolimab in advanced cancers. Only in-frame clones appear in the TCRdb table, and some are missing; sequencing was by immunoSEQ multiplex PCR. The table shows tens of thousands of clones, with approximately 82% occurring only once. Source: CD4+ or CD8+ T cells sorted from blood, taken in a trial of the OX40 agonist ivuxolimab. These receptor sequences come from an adult with an advanced solid tumor such as melanoma, head and neck, liver or kidney cancer.

The CDR3 loop is CASSFAGGNYGYTF. CDR3 DNA: TGTGCCAGCAGTTTTGCAGGGGGTAACTATGGCTACACCTTC. This rearrangement joins TRBV27 to TRBJ1-2, with 7 positions matching TRBD1. The CDR3 length is 14 residues. The J segment lost 1 base and the V segment lost 3 bases, leaving 2 bases of the junction unmatched. Germline V gives CDR1 MNHEY, CDR2 SMNVEV (reference sequence).

This chain uses TRBV7-8 with TRBJ2-5; D might be TRBD2 (7 bases). Trimming removed 5 bases at V and 5 bases at J, with 15 bases between. CDR3 size: 14 residues. Germline assignment: CDR1 SGHVS and CDR2 FQNEAQ. CDR3 bases: TGTGCCAGCAGCCCACCCGGGGGGCGGGAGACCCAGTACTTC. Amino acids: CASSPPGGRETQYF.

The rearrangement uses TRBV18 and TRBJ2-1, with 8 bases matching TRBD2. V shed 0 bases and J 5 bases; nucleotides not matched to a gene: 6. Germline CDR1 reads KGHSH; CDR2 reads LQKENI. There are 16 residues in the CDR3. The CDR3 loop reads CASSPPAGRGNNEQFF. CDR3 coding DNA: TGTGCCAGCTCACCACCGGCCGGGAGGGGTAACAATGAGCAGTTCTTC.

The rearrangement uses TRBV2 and TRBJ2-2; D might be TRBD1 or TRBD2, each matching 5 bases. Germline loops: CDR1 SNHLY, CDR2 FYNNEI. Trimming took 8 bases from V and 2 from J, leaving 9 bases between them. The CDR3 is made up of 13 amino acids. The CDR3 bases are TGTGCCAGCGGCCGGGACAACACCGGGGAGCTGTTTTTT. Residues: CASGRDNTGELFF.

The V call is TRBV27, the J call TRBJ2-2; TRBD1 aligns across 7 bases. V dropped 3 bases and J dropped 4; count of bases not matched to a gene: 5. This CDR3 has 15 amino acids. Germline CDR1 MNHEY, CDR2 SMNVEV (reference sequence). CDR3 DNA sequence: TGTGCCAGCAGTTTGGCAACAGGGGTCACCGGGGAGCTGTTTTTT. This translates into CASSLATGVTGELFF.

This clone was seen a few times. The chain combines TRBV19 with TRBJ1-5; TRBD1 might be the D (5 bases). CDR3 length equals 13 residues. Trimming took off 7 bases at V and 4 bases at J, with 11 bases between the two ends. Germline V gene lookup returns CDR1 LNHDA and CDR2 SQIVND (reference sequence). The CDR3 bases are TGTGCCAGTACGAACCGGGGGAATCAGCCCCAGCATTTT. It specifies CASTNRGNQPQHF. The full variable domain, completed using reference TRBV19 and TRBJ1-5, is DGGITQSPKYLFRKEGQNVTLSCEQNLNHDAMYWYRQDPGQGLRLIYYSQIVNDFQKGDIAEGYSVSREKKESFPLTVTSAQKNPTAFYLCASTNRGNQPQHFGDGTRLSIL.

The chain joins TRBV4-3 to TRBJ2-2; D unclear. V lost 0 bases and J lost 5, with 13 bases in between. Germline V gene data show CDR1 as LGHNA and CDR2 as YSLEER. The CDR3 length is 16 residues. CDR3 region: CASSQDSALGTGELFF. The CDR3 DNA follows: TGCGCCAGCAGCCAAGATTCGGCTCTGGGAACCGGGGAGCTGTTTTTT.

The chain couples TRBV2 to TRBJ1-5; TRBD1 is a possible D gene (6 bases). V lost 6 bases to trimming and J lost 4 bases, with 10 bases between them. Germline CDR1 is SNHLY and CDR2 is FYNNEI. The length of the CDR3 is 13 residues. This CDR3 reads CASRGQLNQPQHF. DNA of the CDR3: TGTGCCAGCAGAGGACAGTTAAATCAGCCCCAGCATTTT.

The chain recombines TRBV7-8 with TRBJ1-2, with no clear D. Between the trimmed V and J ends, which lost 3 bases and 1 base, there was a span of 3 bases. CDR3 length equals 12 residues. Germline V lookup: CDR1 SGHVS, CDR2 FQNEAQ. CDR3 sequence (DNA): TGTGCCAGCAGCTTGGATAACTATGGCTACACCTTC. Translating it yields CASSLDNYGYTF.

The J gene is TRBJ2-7, the V gene TRBV5-1; D possibly corresponds to TRBD1 (6 bases). The CDR3 is 13 amino acids. V shed 4 bases and J shed 6 bases, with 14 bases lying between them. Germline values: CDR1 SGHRS, CDR2 YFSETQ. CDR3 region: CASSPGQGIEQYF. The CDR3 region has the DNA TGCGCCAGCAGCCCGGGCCAGGGGATCGAGCAGTACTTC.

The V gene is TRBV5-8, the J gene TRBJ2-1, with 10 bases aligning to TRBD2. The CDR3 extends over 20 amino acids. CDR1 is SGHTS and CDR2 is YDEGEE in the germline V gene. J lost 0 bases, V lost 3 bases, and 15 bases had no gene match. The CDR3 region is CASSSQSSSGGSFSYNEQFF. DNA for the CDR3: TGTGCCAGCAGCTCTCAGTCGAGTAGCGGGGGGTCTTTCTCCTACAATGAGCAGTTCTTC.

V and J are TRBV5-1 and TRBJ1-1, with no clear D. Germline CDR1 and CDR2: SGHRS and YFSETQ. The CDR3 length is 18 residues. V was shortened by 0 bases and J by 0 bases, with 18 bases between the two germline ends. CDR3 sequence: CASSLAAEHRGLNTEAFF. CDR3 nucleotide sequence: TGCGCCAGCAGCTTGGCCGCGGAGCATAGAGGGTTGAACACTGAAGCTTTCTTT.

This clone was observed a single time. DNA for the CDR3: TGTGCCAGCATTAAAGGGGGCTCCCGTTTGCTGTTTTTT. Its protein product is CASIKGGSRLLFF. V and J are TRBV6-1 and TRBJ1-4; 7 nucleotides agree with TRBD1. Germline V CDR1 and CDR2: MNHNS, SASEGT. The V and J ends lost 7 bases and 14 bases, in that order; junction bases with no gene match: 13. This CDR3 contains 13 residues.

J is TRBJ1-6 and V is TRBV18; D gene ambiguous. The ends were cut back, 5 bases at V and 13 bases at J, with 9 bases in the middle. This CDR3 is built from 11 residues. Germline assignment: CDR1 KGHSH and CDR2 LQKENI. CDR3 nucleotide sequence: TGTGCCAGCTCAACCGGTGGCCCCCTCCACTTT. Its translation: CASSTGGPLHF.

The chain carries TRBV5-4 and TRBJ1-2, with a weak D call TRBD1 (6 bases). The CDR3 runs 14 residues. V dropped 4 bases and J dropped 3 bases, with 13 bases sitting between them. Germline V CDR1 and CDR2: SGHNT, YYREEE (reference sequence). CDR3 coding DNA: TGTGCCAGCAGCCTCGAACAGGGTTACTATGGCTACACCTTC. Translated, it gives CASSLEQGYYGYTF.

This clone turned up a few times. This chain connects TRBV2 to TRBJ2-2; D unclear. The CDR3 totals 12 residues. The V gene's germline CDR1 is SNHLY and CDR2 FYNNEI. V lost 2 bases to trimming and J lost 5 bases, with 3 bases between them. The CDR3 region has the DNA TGTGCCAGCAGTGAATTGACCGGGGAGCTGTTTTTT. Translated: CASSELTGELFF. Using reference TRBV2 and TRBJ2-2 for the parts outside the CDR3, the full variable domain is EPEVTQTPSHQVTQMGQEVILRCVPISNHLYFYWYRQILGQKVEFLVSFYNNEISEKSEIFDDQFSVERPDGSNFTLKIRSTKLEDSAMYFCASSELTGELFFGEGSRLTVL.

This chain connects TRBV11-2 to TRBJ2-1; 8 bases map to TRBD2. The trim removed 5 bases at V and 3 bases at J, leaving 3 bases unmatched. Germline V gene lookup returns CDR1 SGHAT and CDR2 FQNNGV. The CDR3 spans 14 residues. Here the CDR3 DNA reads TGTGCCAGCAGCATTAGCGGGGTCTACAATGAGCAGTTCTTC. Encoded protein: CASSISGVYNEQFF.

V gene TRBV18 combines with J gene TRBJ2-7; D is undetermined. V lost 0 bases and J lost 6, with 9 bases in between. The CDR3 runs 13 residues. Germline V lookup: CDR1 KGHSH, CDR2 LQKENI. The CDR3 DNA reads as TGTGCCAGCTCACCACCGGGCTCAGGCGAGCAGTACTTC. This encodes CASSPPGSGEQYF.

The chain links TRBV2 to TRBJ2-7, with 7 bases aligning to TRBD1. V gave up 6 bases and J gave up 6 bases; unmatched junction bases: 8. This CDR3 comprises 13 residues. Germline CDR1 and CDR2: SNHLY and FYNNEI. This chain's CDR3 is CASSVYRGGEQYF. The CDR3 nucleotides read TGTGCCAGCAGCGTATACAGGGGTGGCGAGCAGTACTTC. Looking up the rest from reference TRBV2 and TRBJ2-7 gives the full variable domain: EPEVTQTPSHQVTQMGQEVILRCVPISNHLYFYWYRQILGQKVEFLVSFYNNEISEKSEIFDDQFSVERPDGSNFTLKIRSTKLEDSAMYFCASSVYRGGEQYFGPGTRLTVT.

In its sample, this clone was seen once. The chain is built from TRBV5-1 and TRBJ2-1; a weak D match, TRBD2 (6 bases). Trimming took off 4 bases at V and 4 bases at J, with 12 bases between the two ends. The V gene's germline CDR1 is SGHRS and CDR2 YFSETQ. CDR3 size: 14 residues. The CDR3 DNA follows: TGCGCCAGCAGCCCCCGGGACTTTTACAATGAGCAGTTCTTC. Its translation: CASSPRDFYNEQFF.

The chain joins TRBV27 to TRBJ2-2; 8 bases are a match to TRBD2. Trimming at V came to 10 bases and at J to 2 bases, leaving 6 bases not matched to a gene. The CDR3 is 14 amino acids. The germline V gene has CDR1 MNHEY and CDR2 SMNVEV (reference sequence). Here the CDR3 DNA reads TGTGCCACCCGGGAGGGGGGCAACACCGGGGAGCTGTTTTTT. Encoded protein: CATREGGNTGELFF.

This chain joins TRBV9 and TRBJ2-5, with D perhaps TRBD2 (6 bases). V lost 3 bases and J 4 bases, leaving 19 bases between the germline ends. Germline CDR1 and CDR2: SGDLS and YYNGEE. CDR3 length: 16 amino acids. The DNA of the CDR3 is TGTGCCAGCAGCGGAGCTGGGGGGTTCGCGTTAGAGACCCAGTACTTC. This sequence encodes CASSGAGGFALETQYF.

The table lists this clone with a few counts. The gene calls are TRBV29-1 and TRBJ2-1; TRBD2 matches at 9 bases. The ends lost 3 bases at V and 13 bases at J; junction bases unmatched: 7. The CDR3 totals 12 residues. The germline CDR1 and CDR2 sequences are SQVTM and ANQGSEA. The CDR3 sequence is CSVDRPGTSQFF. In nucleotides, the CDR3 is TGCAGCGTTGATCGTCCCGGGACTAGCCAGTTCTTC.

V usage is TRBV12-2 and J usage is TRBJ2-7; the D call of TRBD2 is as the table states it, not checked on the DNA. TRBV12-2 is a listed pseudogene. The length of the CDR3 is 18 residues. The CDR3 DNA sequence: TGTGCAAGTCGCTTAGTTAGGAGGACGGACGCTTCCAACTACGAGCAGTACTTC. This sequence encodes CASRLVRRTDASNYEQYF.

The CDR3 region has the DNA TGCGCCAGCAGCGCTAGCGGGGCGCGAGGGGCCAACGTCCTGACTTTC. Its protein is CASSASGARGANVLTF. This chain links TRBV4-3 with TRBJ2-6, with 9 bases lining up with TRBD2. The CDR3 is 16 amino acids. Germline trimming cut 5 bases from V and 4 bases from J; bases unmatched to any gene: 6. Germline lookup yields CDR1 LGHNA and CDR2 YSLEER.